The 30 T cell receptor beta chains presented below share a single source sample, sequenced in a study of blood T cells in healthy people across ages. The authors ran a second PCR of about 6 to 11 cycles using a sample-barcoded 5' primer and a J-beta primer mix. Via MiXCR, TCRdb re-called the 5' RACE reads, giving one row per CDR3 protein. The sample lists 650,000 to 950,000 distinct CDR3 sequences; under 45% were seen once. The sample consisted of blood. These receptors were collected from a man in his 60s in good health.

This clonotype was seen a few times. CDR3 protein: CASSIKVKSRPSRMYEQYF. The CDR3 DNA follows: TGTGCCAGCAGCATAAAGGTAAAGTCCAGACCCTCGAGAATGTACGAGCAGTACTTC. The rearrangement joins TRBV13 to TRBJ2-7; D uncertain. Germline V lookup: CDR1 PRHDT, CDR2 FYEKMQ (reference sequence). The CDR3 totals 19 residues. The V end lost 5 bases, the J end lost 4 bases, and 30 bases lay between the germline ends.

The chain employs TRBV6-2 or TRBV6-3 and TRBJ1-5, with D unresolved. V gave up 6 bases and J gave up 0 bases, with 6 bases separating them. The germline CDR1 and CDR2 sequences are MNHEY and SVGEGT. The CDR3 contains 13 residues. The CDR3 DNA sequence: TGTGCCAGCAGACGCAATAGCAATCAGCCCCAGCATTTT. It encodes CASRRNSNQPQHF.

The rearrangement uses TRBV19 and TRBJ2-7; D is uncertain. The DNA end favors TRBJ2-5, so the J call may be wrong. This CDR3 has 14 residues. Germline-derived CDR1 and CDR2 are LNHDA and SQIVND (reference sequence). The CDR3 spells CASMEAGLRETQYF. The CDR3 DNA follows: TGTGCCAGTATGGAAGCCGGTTTAAGGGAGACCCAGTACTTC.

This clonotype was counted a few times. CDR3 DNA sequence: TGTGCCAGCAGCGCAATAGAGACAGGGATGAATGAGCAGTTCTTC. Protein product: CASSAIETGMNEQFF. This chain connects TRBV7-6 to TRBJ2-1, with 7 bases aligning to TRBD1. The CDR3 is made up of 15 amino acids. Germline V gene data show CDR1 as SGHVS and CDR2 as FNYEAQ. The V and J ends lost 5 bases and 7 bases, in that order; junction bases with no gene match: 11.

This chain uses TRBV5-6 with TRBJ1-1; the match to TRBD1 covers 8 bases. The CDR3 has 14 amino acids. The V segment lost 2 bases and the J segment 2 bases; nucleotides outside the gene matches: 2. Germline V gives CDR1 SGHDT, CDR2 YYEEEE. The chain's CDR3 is CASSFDRGNTEAFF. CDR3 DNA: TGTGCCAGCAGCTTTGACAGGGGCAACACTGAAGCTTTCTTT.

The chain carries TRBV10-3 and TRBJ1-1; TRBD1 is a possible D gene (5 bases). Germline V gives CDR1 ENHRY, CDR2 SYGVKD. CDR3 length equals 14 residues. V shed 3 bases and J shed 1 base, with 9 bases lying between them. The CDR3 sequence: CAISDLGTNTEAFF. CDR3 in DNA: TGTGCCATCAGTGACCTGGGGACGAACACTGAAGCTTTCTTT.

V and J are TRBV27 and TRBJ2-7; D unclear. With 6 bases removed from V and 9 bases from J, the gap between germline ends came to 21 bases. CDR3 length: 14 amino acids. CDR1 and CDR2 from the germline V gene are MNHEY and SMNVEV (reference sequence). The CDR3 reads CASSPQAATSWQYF. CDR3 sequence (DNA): TGTGCCAGCAGCCCCCAGGCGGCGACGAGTTGGCAGTACTTC.

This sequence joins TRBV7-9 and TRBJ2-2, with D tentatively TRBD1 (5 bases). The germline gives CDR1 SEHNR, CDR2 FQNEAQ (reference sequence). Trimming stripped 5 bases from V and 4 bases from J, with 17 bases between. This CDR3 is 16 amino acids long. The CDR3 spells CASSPLMGLGTGELFF. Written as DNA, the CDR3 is TGTGCCAGCAGCCCACTAATGGGGCTCGGCACCGGGGAGCTGTTTTTT.

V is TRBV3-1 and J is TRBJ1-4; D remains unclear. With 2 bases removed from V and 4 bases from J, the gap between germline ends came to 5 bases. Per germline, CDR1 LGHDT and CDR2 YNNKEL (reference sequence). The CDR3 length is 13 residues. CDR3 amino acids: CASSQWNNEKLFF. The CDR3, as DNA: TGTGCCAGCAGCCAATGGAATAATGAAAAACTGTTTTTT.

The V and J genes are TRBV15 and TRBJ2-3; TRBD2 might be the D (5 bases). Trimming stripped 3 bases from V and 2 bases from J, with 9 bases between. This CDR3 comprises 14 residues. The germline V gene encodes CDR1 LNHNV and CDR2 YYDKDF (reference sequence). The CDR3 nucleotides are TGTGCCACCAGCAGGAGGGCGATCACAGATACGCAGTATTTT. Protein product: CATSRRAITDTQYF.

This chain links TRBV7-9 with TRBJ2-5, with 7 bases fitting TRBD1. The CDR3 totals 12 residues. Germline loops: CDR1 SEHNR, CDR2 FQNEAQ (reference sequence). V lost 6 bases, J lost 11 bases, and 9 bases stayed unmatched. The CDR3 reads CASRGDSNEQYF. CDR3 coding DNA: TGTGCCAGCAGAGGGGACAGCAATGAGCAGTACTTC.

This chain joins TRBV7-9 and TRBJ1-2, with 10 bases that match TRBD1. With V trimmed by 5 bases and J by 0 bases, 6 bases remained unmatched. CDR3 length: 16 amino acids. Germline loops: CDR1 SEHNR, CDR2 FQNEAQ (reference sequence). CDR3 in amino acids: CASSPGTGATNYGYTF. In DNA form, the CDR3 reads TGTGCCAGCAGCCCCGGGACAGGGGCGACTAACTATGGCTACACCTTC.

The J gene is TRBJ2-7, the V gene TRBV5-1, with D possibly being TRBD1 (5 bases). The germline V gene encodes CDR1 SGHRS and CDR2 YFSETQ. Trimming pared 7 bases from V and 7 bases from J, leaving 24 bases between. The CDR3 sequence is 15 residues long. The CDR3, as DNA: TGCGCCAGCTCCCAGACGGTACCCCTGGACAATGAGCAGTACTTC. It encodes CASSQTVPLDNEQYF.

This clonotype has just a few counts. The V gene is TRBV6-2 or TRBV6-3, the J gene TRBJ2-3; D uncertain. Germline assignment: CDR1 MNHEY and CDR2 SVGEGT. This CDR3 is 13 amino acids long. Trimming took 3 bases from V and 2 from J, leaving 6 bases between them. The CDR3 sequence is CASSYWHTDTQYF. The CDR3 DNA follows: TGTGCCAGCAGTTATTGGCACACAGATACGCAGTATTTT.

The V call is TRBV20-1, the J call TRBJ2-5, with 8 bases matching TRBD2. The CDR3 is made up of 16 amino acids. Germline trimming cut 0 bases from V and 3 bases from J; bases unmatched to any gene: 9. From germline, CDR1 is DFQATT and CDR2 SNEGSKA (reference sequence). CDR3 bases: TGCAGTGCTAGAGAATGGGTTAGCGGGGTAAAAGAGACCCAGTACTTC. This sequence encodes CSAREWVSGVKETQYF.

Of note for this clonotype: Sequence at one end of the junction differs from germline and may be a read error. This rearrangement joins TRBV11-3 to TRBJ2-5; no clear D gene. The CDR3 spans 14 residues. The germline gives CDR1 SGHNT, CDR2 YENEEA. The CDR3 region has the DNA TGTGCCAGCAGCAGCCGGAGTTACCAAGAGTCCCAGTACTTC. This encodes CASSSRSYQESQYF.

The CDR3 sequence: CASSFGVRGTLSNQPQHF. In nucleotides, the CDR3 is TGTGCCAGCAGTTTCGGAGTCAGGGGAACCCTTAGCAATCAGCCCCAGCATTTT. This rearrangement joins TRBV12-3 or TRBV12-4 to TRBJ1-5, with D possibly being TRBD1 (6 bases). Trimming took 3 bases from V and 0 from J, leaving 18 bases between them. The CDR3 is 18 residues long.

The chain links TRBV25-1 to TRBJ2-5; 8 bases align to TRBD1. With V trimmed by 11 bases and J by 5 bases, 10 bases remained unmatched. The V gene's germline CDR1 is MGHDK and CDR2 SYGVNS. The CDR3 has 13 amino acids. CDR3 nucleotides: TGTGCCTCCAACGAACAGGGGGAGGAGACCCAGTACTTC. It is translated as CASNEQGEETQYF. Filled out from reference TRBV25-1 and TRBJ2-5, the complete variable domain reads EADIYQTPRYLVIGTGKKITLECSQTMGHDKMYWYQQDPGMELHLIHYSYGVNSTEKGDLSSESTVSRIRTEHFPLTLESARPSHTSQYLCASNEQGEETQYFGPGTRLLVL.

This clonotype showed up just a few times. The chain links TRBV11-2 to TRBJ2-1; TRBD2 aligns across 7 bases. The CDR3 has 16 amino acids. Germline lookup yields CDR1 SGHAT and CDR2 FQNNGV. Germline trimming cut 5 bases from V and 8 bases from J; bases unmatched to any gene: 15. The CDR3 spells CASSPGWLADNHEQFF. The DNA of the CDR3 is TGTGCCAGCAGCCCCGGGTGGCTAGCGGACAACCATGAGCAGTTCTTC.

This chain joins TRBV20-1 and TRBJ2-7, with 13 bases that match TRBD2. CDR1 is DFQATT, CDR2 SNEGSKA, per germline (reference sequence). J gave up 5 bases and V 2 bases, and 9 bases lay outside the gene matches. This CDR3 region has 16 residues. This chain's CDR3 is CSARHWTSGGRDEQYF. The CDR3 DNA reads TGCAGTGCTAGACACTGGACTAGCGGGGGCCGAGACGAGCAGTACTTC.

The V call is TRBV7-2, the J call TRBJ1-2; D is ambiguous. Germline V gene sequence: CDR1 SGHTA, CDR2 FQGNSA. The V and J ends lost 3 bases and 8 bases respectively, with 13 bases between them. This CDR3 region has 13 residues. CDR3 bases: TGTGCCAGCAGCTTTAATATCCTGGGGGGCTACACCTTC. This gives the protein CASSFNILGGYTF.

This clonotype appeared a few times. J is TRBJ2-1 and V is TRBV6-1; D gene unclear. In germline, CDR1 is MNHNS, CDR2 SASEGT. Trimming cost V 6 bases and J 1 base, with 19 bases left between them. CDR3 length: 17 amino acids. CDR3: CASSLLDKTLSYNEQFF. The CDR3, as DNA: TGTGCCAGCAGCCTCCTAGACAAGACCCTATCCTACAATGAGCAGTTCTTC.

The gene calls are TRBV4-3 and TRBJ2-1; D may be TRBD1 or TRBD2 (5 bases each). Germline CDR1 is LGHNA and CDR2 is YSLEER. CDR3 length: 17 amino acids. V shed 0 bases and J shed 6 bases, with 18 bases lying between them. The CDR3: CASSQEWKRPGPNEQFF. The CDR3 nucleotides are TGCGCCAGCAGCCAAGAGTGGAAGCGGCCGGGACCCAATGAGCAGTTCTTC.

The CDR3 nucleotides read TGTGCCAGCAGCTTAGGCGGGGGGTCGGGGAAAACTGAAGCTTTCTTT. It specifies CASSLGGGSGKTEAFF. The chain recombines TRBV7-2 with TRBJ1-1, with a possible D match to TRBD1 (5 bases). Trimming cost V 1 base and J 5 bases, with 17 bases left between them. The CDR3 totals 16 residues. The germline gives CDR1 SGHTA, CDR2 FQGNSA.

CDR3 coding DNA: TGTGCCAGCAGTTACTCGGGACCCAAGCGGGGCAATCAGCCCCAGCATTTT. The encoded protein is CASSYSGPKRGNQPQHF. V and J are TRBV6-2 or TRBV6-3 and TRBJ1-5, with a tentative D call TRBD1 (5 bases). Germline V gives CDR1 MNHEY, CDR2 SVGEGT. This CDR3 spans 17 amino acids. V lost 0 bases, J lost 2 bases, and 14 bases lay in between.

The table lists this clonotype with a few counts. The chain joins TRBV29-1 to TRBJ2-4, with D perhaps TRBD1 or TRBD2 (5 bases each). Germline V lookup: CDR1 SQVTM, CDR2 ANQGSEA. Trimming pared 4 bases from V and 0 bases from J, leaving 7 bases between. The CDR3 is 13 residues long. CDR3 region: CSVAGTAKNIQYF. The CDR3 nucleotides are TGCAGCGTTGCCGGGACAGCCAAAAACATTCAGTACTTC.

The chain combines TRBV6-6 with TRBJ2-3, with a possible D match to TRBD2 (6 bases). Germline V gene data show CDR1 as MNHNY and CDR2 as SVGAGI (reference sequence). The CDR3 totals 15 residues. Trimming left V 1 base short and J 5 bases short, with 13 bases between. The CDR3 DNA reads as TGTGCCAGCAGTTACTATGGCGGGGTACGAGATACGCAGTATTTT. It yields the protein CASSYYGGVRDTQYF.

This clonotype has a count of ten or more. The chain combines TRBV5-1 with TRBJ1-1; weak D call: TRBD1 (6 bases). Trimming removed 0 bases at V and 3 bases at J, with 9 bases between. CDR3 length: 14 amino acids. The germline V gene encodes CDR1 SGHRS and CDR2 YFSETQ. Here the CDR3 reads CASSLAGGYTEAFF. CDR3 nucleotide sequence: TGCGCCAGCAGCTTGGCGGGGGGCTACACTGAAGCTTTCTTT. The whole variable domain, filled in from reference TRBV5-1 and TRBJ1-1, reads KAGVTQTPRYLIKTRGQQVTLSCSPISGHRSVSWYQQTPGQGLQFLFEYFSETQRNKGNFPGRFSGRQFSNSRSEMNVSTLELGDSALYLCASSLAGGYTEAFFGQGTRLTVV.

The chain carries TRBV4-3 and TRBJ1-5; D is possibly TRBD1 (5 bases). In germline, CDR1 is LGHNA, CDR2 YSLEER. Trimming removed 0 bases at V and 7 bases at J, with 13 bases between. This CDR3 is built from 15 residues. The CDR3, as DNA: TGCGCCAGCAGCCAAGATTGGGGGGGGAGCCAGCCCCAGCATTTT. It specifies CASSQDWGGSQPQHF.

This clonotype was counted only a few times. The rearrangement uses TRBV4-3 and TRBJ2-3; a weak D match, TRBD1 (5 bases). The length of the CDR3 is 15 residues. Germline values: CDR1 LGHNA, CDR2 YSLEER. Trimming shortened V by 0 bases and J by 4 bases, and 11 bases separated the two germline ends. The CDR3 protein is CASSQDRVPADTQYF. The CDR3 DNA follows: TGCGCCAGCAGCCAAGACAGGGTCCCCGCAGATACGCAGTATTTT.